This T cell receptor (beta chain) originates from a study of cytomegalovirus exposure and HLA in healthy donors. V was pared by 0 bases and J by 6 bases, with 12 bases between. The CDR3 is 15 residues long. Germline-derived CDR1 and CDR2 are LNHDA and SQIVND (reference sequence). The primer mix had 60 Vbeta and 13 Jbeta primers. TCRdb keeps only in-frame clones here, not all; method: immunoSEQ multiplex PCR. This table holds roughly 160,000 clones, roughly 70% found once. The origin of this receptor is a woman aged 25 to 39 in good health and CMV-seronegative. This rearrangement joins TRBV19 to TRBJ2-1; tentative D call: TRBD1 (6 bases). Material for sequencing was PBMCs. This chain's CDR3 is CASSIDSGAGNEQFF. The CDR3 DNA sequence: TGTGCCAGTAGTATAGATTCAGGGGCTGGCAATGAGCAGTTCTTC.